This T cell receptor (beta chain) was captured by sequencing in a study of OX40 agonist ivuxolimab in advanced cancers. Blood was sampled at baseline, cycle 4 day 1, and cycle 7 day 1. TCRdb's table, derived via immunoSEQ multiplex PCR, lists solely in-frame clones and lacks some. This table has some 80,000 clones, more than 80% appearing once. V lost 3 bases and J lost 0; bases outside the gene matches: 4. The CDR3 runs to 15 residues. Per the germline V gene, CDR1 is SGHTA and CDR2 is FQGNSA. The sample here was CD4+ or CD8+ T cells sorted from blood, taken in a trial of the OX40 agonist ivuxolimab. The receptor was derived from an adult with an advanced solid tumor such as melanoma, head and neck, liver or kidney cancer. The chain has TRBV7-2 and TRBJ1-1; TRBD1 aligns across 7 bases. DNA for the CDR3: TGTGCCAGCAGCTTTGACGACAGGGTGAACACTGAAGCTTTCTTT. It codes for CASSFDDRVNTEAFF.